This entry features one TCR beta chain sequence. Its antigen is as yet unknown. The CDR3 is made up of 16 amino acids. Germline loops: CDR1 DFQATT, CDR2 SNEGSKA (reference sequence). Trimming left V 6 bases short and J 2 bases short, with 23 bases between. The data derive from a study of CD8 T cells in Susac syndrome. The study's findings and limits: Susac syndrome CD8+ repertoires were clonally expanded, most strongly in CD8+ TEMRA cells.

Patients with Susac syndrome met diagnostic criteria that were recently defined for definite or probable disease. Reverse transcription of 0.5 to 1 ug RNA was performed with random hexamers. The TCR beta CDR3 was amplified by immunoSEQ multiplex PCR across 54 Vbeta, 13 Jbeta. TCRdb re-derived calls from the immunoSEQ multiplex PCR reads in MiXCR, one entry per CDR3 protein. The table shows about 140,000 distinct CDR3 sequences, with around 95% occurring only once. The rearrangement joins TRBV20-1 to TRBJ2-7; D assignment may be TRBD1 or TRBD2 (5 bases each). This receptor was taken from a human donor with Susac syndrome. Sequencing was carried out using CD8+ T cells from PBMCs. The CDR3 loop reads CSALLDSRVTPYEQYF. Here the CDR3 DNA reads TGCAGTGCGCTGCTGGACTCCAGGGTGACGCCCTACGAGCAGTACTTC.